Listed below are T cell receptor beta chains from one sample, sequenced in a study of blood T cell repertoires in COVID-19. Repertoires were generated with immunoSEQ multiplex PCR, while TCRdb's copy carries only in-frame clones and drops some. The sample lists about 210,000 clones; over 70% were seen once. Sequencing used peripheral blood. Receptors originate from a woman in her fifties or sixties with acute or convalescent COVID-19. Each CDR3 is given with its conserved first and last residue. D genes are given only for firm matches. Not all rows give a size; the values are once, few, many and, for expanded clones, a class.

J: TRBJ2-7; D: .; size: .; V: TRBV2; DNA: TGTGCCAGCAGTGAAGAAAGGGGCGCGTACTCCTACGAGCAGTACTTC; CDR3: CASSEERGAYSYEQYF
J: TRBJ2-1; D: TRBD2; size: .; V: TRBV4-2; DNA: TGTGCCAGCAGCCAACTAGCGGTCAGCTCCTACAATGAGCAGTTCTTC; CDR3: CASSQLAVSSYNEQFF
J: TRBJ1-2; D: .; size: .; V: TRBV19; DNA: TGTGCCAGTAGTTCCCGGACAGTTTATGGCTACACCTTC; CDR3: CASSSRTVYGYTF
J: TRBJ2-5; D: TRBD2; size: .; V: TRBV7-3; DNA: TGTGCCAGCAGCTTAGGGACTAGCGGGAGAGGAGAGACCCAGTACTTC; CDR3: CASSLGTSGRGETQYF
J: TRBJ1-2; D: .; size: many; V: TRBV13; DNA: TGTGCCAGCAGCTTAGGACACACGATTAACTATGGCTACACCTTC; CDR3: CASSLGHTINYGYTF
J: TRBJ2-3; D: TRBD1; size: .; V: TRBV24-1; DNA: TGTGCCACCTCTCCCCGAAGGGACAGGGCCACAGATACGCAGTATTTT; CDR3: CATSPRRDRATDTQYF
J: TRBJ1-6; D: TRBD1; size: .; V: TRBV9; DNA: TGTGCCAGCAGCTCCCAGGGACAGTCTTCCTTTAAGGCCCTCCACTTT; CDR3: CASSSQGQSSFKALHF
J: TRBJ2-2; D: TRBD2; size: .; V: TRBV7-2; DNA: TGTGCCAGCAGCTTATGGGCTAGCGGGAGAGTCACCGGGGAGCTGTTTTTT; CDR3: CASSLWASGRVTGELFF
J: TRBJ2-7; D: TRBD2; size: medium-sized; V: TRBV28; DNA: TGTGCCAGCAGCACTAGGACTAGCGAGAAGCTATACTACGAGCAGTACTTC; CDR3: CASSTRTSEKLYYEQYF
J: TRBJ2-7; D: .; size: .; V: TRBV18; DNA: TGTGCCAGCTCACCGCCGACACCCAACTACGAGCAGTACTTC; CDR3: CASSPPTPNYEQYF
J: TRBJ2-5; D: TRBD2; size: .; V: TRBV11-1; DNA: TGTGCCAGCAGTTGGAGCGGGGGTCTCCAAGAGACCCAGTACTTC; CDR3: CASSWSGGLQETQYF
J: TRBJ1-5; D: .; size: .; V: TRBV3-1/TRBV3-2; DNA: TGTGCCAGCAGCCAAGATAGGCAGGGGCAACAGCCCCAGCATTTT; CDR3: CASSQDRQGQQPQHF
J: TRBJ2-3; D: .; size: .; V: TRBV3-1/TRBV3-2; DNA: TGTGCCAGCAGCCAAGTACCCCGCAGTGGCACAGATACGCAGTATTTT; CDR3: CASSQVPRSGTDTQYF
J: TRBJ1-2; D: .; size: .; V: TRBV6-5; DNA: TGTGCCAGCAGTCCGCTGGACATCCCGTCCTATGGCTACACCTTC; CDR3: CASSPLDIPSYGYTF